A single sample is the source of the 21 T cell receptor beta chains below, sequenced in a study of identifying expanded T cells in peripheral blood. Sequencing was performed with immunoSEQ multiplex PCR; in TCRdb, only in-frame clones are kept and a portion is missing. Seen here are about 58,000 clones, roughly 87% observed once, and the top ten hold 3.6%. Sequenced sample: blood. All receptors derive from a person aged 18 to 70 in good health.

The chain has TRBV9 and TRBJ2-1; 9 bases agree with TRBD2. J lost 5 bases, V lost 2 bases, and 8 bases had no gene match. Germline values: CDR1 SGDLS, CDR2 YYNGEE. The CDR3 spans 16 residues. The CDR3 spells CASSVSAGGENNEQFF. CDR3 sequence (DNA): TGTGCCAGCAGCGTCAGCGCGGGGGGGGAAAACAATGAGCAGTTCTTC.

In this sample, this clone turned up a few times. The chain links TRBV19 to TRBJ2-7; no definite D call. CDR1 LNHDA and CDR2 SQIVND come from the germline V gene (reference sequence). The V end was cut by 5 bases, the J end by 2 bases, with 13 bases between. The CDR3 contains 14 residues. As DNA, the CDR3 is TGTGCCAGTAGTCCCGGACCGACAACCTACGAGCAGTACTTC. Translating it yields CASSPGPTTYEQYF.

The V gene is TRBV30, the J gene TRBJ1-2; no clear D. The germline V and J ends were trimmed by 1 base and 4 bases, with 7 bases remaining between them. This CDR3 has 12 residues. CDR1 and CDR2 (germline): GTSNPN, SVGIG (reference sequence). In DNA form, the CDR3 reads TGTGCCTGGAGTGGGTCAGTCTATGGCTACACCTTC. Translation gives CAWSGSVYGYTF.

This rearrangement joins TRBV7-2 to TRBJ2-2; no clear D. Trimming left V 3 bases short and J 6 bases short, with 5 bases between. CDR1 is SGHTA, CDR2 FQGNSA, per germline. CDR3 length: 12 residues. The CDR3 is CASSFQAGELFF. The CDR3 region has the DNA TGTGCCAGCAGCTTCCAGGCCGGGGAGCTGTTTTTT.

Here the CDR3 reads CASSLRQGQETQYF. CDR3 nucleotide sequence: TGTGCCAGCAGCTTACGACAGGGACAAGAGACCCAGTACTTC. The V and J genes are TRBV7-2 and TRBJ2-5; 7 nucleotides line up with TRBD1. V shed 2 bases, J shed 2 bases, and the junction held 2 bases outside the gene matches. There are 14 residues in the CDR3. Germline V gives CDR1 SGHTA, CDR2 FQGNSA.

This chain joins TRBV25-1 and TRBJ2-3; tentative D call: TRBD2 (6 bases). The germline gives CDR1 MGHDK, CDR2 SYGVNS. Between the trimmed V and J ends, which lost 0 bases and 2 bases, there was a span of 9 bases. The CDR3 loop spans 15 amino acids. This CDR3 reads CASSEYGGATDTQYF. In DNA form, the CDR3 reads TGTGCCAGCAGTGAATACGGAGGGGCCACAGATACGCAGTATTTT.

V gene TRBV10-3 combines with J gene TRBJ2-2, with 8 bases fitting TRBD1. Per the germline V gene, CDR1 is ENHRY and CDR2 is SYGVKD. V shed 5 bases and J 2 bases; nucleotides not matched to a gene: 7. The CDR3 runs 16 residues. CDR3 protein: CAISPTDRGNTGELFF. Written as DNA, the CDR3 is TGTGCCATCAGTCCAACTGACAGGGGTAACACCGGGGAGCTGTTTTTT.

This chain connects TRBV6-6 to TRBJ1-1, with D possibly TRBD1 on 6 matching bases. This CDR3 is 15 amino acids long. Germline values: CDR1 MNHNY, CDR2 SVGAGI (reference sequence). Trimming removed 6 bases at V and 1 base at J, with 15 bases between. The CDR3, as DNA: TGTGCCAGCAGGTCGGCAGGGGTTGGGAACACTGAAGCTTTCTTT. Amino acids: CASRSAGVGNTEAFF.

The CDR3 region is CASSPGWAVTYEQYF. CDR3 DNA: TGTGCCAGCAGCCCCGGGTGGGCAGTAACCTACGAGCAGTACTTC. V and J are TRBV6-6 and TRBJ2-7; D not resolved. There are 15 residues in the CDR3. Trimming took off 6 bases at V and 2 bases at J, with 17 bases between the two ends. CDR1 is MNHNY and CDR2 is SVGAGI in the germline V gene (reference sequence).

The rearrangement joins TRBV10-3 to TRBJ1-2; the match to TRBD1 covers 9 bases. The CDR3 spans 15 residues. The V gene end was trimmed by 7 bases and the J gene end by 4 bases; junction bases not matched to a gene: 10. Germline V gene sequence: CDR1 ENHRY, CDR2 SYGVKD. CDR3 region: CAIKGGDRAIYGYTF. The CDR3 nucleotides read TGTGCCATCAAAGGGGGGGACAGGGCTATCTATGGCTACACCTTC.

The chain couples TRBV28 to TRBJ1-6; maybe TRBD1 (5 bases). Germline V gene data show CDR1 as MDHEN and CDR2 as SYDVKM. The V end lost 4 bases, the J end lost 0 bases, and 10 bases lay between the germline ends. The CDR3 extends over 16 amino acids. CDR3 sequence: CASSSGQSSYNSPLHF. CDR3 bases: TGTGCCAGCAGTTCAGGGCAGAGCTCCTATAATTCACCCCTCCACTTT.

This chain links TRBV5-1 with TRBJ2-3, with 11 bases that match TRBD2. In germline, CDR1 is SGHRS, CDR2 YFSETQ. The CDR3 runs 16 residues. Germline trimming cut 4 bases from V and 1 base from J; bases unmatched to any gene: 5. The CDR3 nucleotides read TGCGCCAGCAGCCCGATGACTAGCGGGGGCACAGATACGCAGTATTTT. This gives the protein CASSPMTSGGTDTQYF.

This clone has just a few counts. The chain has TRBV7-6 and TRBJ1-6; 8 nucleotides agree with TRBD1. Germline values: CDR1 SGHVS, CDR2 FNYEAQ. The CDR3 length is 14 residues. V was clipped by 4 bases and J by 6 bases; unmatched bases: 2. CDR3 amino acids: CASSYDRGNSPLHF. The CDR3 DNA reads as TGTGCCAGCAGCTACGACAGGGGTAATTCACCCCTCCACTTT.

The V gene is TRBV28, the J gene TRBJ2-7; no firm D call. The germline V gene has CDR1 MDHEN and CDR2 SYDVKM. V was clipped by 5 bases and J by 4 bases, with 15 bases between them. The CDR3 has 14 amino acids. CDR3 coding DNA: TGTGCCAGCAGTCCTCAGACGCGCCTTTACGAGCAGTACTTC. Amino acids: CASSPQTRLYEQYF.

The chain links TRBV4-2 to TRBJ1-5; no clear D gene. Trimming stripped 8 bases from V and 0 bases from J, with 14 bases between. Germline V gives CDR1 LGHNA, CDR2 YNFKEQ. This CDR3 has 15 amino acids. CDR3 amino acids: CASQTAAGSNQPQHF. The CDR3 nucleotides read TGTGCCAGCCAAACAGCAGCGGGTAGCAATCAGCCCCAGCATTTT.

Written as DNA, the CDR3 is TGTGCCTGGAGTCCCGGGGAAAGGGATGAGCAGTTCTTC. As protein: CAWSPGERDEQFF. This rearrangement joins TRBV30 to TRBJ2-1, with a tentative D call TRBD2 (5 bases). Trimming shortened V by 2 bases and J by 8 bases, and 13 bases separated the two germline ends. The CDR3 length is 13 residues. Germline V CDR1 and CDR2: GTSNPN, SVGIG (reference sequence).

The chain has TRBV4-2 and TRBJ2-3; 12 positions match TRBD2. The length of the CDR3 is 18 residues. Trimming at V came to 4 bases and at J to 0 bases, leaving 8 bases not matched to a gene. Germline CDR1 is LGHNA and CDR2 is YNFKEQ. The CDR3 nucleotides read TGTGCCAGCAGCCCCCGGACTAGCGGGACGGCTAGCACAGATACGCAGTATTTT. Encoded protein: CASSPRTSGTASTDTQYF.

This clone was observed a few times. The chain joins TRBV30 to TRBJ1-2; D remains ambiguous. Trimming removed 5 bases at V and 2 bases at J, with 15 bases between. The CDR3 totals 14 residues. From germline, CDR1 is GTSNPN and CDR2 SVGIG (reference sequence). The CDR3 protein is CAWRKGTSNYGYTF. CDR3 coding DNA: TGTGCCTGGCGTAAGGGCACTAGCAACTATGGCTACACCTTC.

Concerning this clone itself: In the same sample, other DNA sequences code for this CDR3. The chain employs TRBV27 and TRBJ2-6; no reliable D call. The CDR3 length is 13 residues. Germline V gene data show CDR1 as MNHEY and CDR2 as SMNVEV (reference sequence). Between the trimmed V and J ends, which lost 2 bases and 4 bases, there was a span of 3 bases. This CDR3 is CASSLRGANVLTF. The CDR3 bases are TGTGCCAGCAGTTTAAGGGGGGCCAACGTCCTGACTTTC. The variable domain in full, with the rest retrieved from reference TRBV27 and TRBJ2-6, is EAQVTQNPRYLITVTGKKLTVTCSQNMNHEYMSWYRQDPGLGLRQIYYSMNVEVTDKGDVPEGYKVSRKEKRNFPLILESPSPNQTSLYFCASSLRGANVLTFGAGSRLTVL.

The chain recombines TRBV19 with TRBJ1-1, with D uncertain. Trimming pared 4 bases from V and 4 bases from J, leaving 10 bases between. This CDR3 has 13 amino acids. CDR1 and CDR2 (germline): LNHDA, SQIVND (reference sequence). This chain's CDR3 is CASSSRAPTEAFF. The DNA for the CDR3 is TGTGCCAGTAGTAGCCGGGCCCCCACTGAAGCTTTCTTT.

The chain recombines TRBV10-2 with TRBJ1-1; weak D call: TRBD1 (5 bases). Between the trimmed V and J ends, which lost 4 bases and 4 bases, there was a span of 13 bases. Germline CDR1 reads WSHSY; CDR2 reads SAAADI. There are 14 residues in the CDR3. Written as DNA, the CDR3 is TGCGCCAGCAGTGGTCAGGGCTCGGGCACTGAAGCTTTCTTT. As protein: CASSGQGSGTEAFF.